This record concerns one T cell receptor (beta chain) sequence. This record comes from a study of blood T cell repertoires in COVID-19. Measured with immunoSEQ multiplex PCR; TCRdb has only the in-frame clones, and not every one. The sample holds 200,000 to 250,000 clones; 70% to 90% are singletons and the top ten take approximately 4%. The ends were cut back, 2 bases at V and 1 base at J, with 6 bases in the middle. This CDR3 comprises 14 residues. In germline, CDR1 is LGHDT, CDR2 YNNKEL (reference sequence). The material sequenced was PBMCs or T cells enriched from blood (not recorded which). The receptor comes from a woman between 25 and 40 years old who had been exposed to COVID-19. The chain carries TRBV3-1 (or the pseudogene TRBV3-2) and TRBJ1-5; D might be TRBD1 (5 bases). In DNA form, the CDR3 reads TGTGCCAGCAGCCAATCAGGGAGCAATCAGCCCCAGCATTTT. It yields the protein CASSQSGSNQPQHF.